A single sample gave rise to the 3 T cell receptor beta chains below, sequenced in a study of T cell changes during pregnancy in multiple sclerosis. Here immunoSEQ multiplex PCR was the method, and the copy in TCRdb shows in-frame clones only, minus some. This table has tens of thousands of clones, 91% appearing once. Material: CD4+ T cells from peripheral blood mononuclear cells, obtained in the first trimester of pregnancy. All receptors come from a female donor with multiple sclerosis, enrolled in a pregnancy study.

A single count supports this clone. The chain has TRBV18 and TRBJ2-1; tentatively, D is TRBD1 (5 bases). The CDR3 has 17 amino acids. The germline V gene encodes CDR1 KGHSH and CDR2 LQKENI. Deletions cut 3 bases from V and 7 bases from J, with 22 bases between. The CDR3 is CASSPVLIRAGWNEQFF. DNA for the CDR3: TGTGCCAGCTCACCGGTACTTATCCGGGCAGGGTGGAATGAGCAGTTCTTC. Complete variable domain (other parts from reference TRBV18 and TRBJ2-1): NAGVMQNPRHLVRRRGQEARLRCSPMKGHSHVYWYRQLPEEGLKFMVYLQKENIIDESGMPKERFSAEFPKEGPSILRIQQVVRGDSAAYFCASSPVLIRAGWNEQFFGPGTRLTVL.

This chain connects TRBV6-5 to TRBJ1-2; D might be TRBD1 (6 bases). CDR3 length: 14 amino acids. Germline-derived CDR1 and CDR2 are MNHEY and SVGAGI. With 7 bases removed from V and 2 bases from J, the gap between germline ends came to 14 bases. The CDR3 reads CASTLDRLNYGYTF. CDR3 nucleotides: TGTGCCAGCACTCTTGACAGGTTGAACTATGGCTACACCTTC.

The CDR3 protein is CASSPSSGGFETQYF. CDR3 DNA sequence: TGTGCCAGTAGCCCCTCCAGCGGGGGATTTGAGACCCAGTACTTC. This chain connects TRBV19 to TRBJ2-5; 8 nucleotides align to TRBD2. The CDR3 has 15 amino acids. After removal of 6 bases from V and 5 bases from J, the junction contained 11 bases not matched to a gene. Germline V gene lookup returns CDR1 LNHDA and CDR2 SQIVND (reference sequence).